This entry is about one T cell receptor (beta chain). After removal of 4 bases from V and 2 bases from J, the junction contained 5 bases not matched to a gene. This CDR3 contains 15 residues. Germline-derived CDR1 and CDR2 are MNHEY and SMNVEV (reference sequence). Authors' processing steps: Amplification of reference gene primers was used by the study to estimate nucleated cell counts. TCRdb's table, derived via immunoSEQ multiplex PCR, lists solely in-frame clones and lacks some. V and J calls and clone size are those listed in that table; D and trimming were worked out from the DNA. The data show some 210,000 clones, 84% seen once. This entry belongs to a study of blood T cell repertoires in COVID-19. Study-wide background: Acute and convalescent COVID-19 specimens originated in the United States, Italy and Spain.

The TCR was taken from a woman in her forties or fifties with active or convalescent COVID-19. The sequenced material came from peripheral blood. This chain joins TRBV27 and TRBJ1-5; 7 positions match TRBD1. CDR3 residues: CASSWTGSGNQPQHF. The CDR3 DNA reads as TGTGCCAGCAGTTGGACAGGTTCGGGCAATCAGCCCCAGCATTTT.